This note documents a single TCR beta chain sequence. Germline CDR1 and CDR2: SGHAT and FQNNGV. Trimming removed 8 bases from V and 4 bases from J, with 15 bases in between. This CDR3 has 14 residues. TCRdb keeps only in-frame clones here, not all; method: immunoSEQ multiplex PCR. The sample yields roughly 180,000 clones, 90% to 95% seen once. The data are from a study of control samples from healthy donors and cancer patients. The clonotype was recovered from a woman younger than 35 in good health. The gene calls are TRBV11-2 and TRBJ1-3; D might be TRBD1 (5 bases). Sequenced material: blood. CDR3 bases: TGTGCCAGCGGGTCCCAGGGATCGGGAAACACCATATATTTT. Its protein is CASGSQGSGNTIYF.